This TCR beta chain appears in the sequencing data of a study of CD8 T cells in ankylosing spondylitis. Study-wide results and limits: There was a TCR beta motif, made of several highly homologous variants, that appeared characteristic of ankylosing spondylitis blood. Significant enrichment of disease-linked clones was reported in matched ankylosing spondylitis synovial fluid.

TCRdb itself ran the 5' RACE reads through MiXCR, one entry per CDR3 protein. This sample has 450,000 or so distinct CDR3 sequences; about 25% occur once, and the top ten carry 0.89%. Trimming removed 6 bases from V and 1 base from J, with 7 bases in between. This CDR3 is built from 11 residues. In germline, CDR1 is DFQATT, CDR2 SNEGSKA (reference sequence). Regarding this clonotype: Its specificity is not known.

The TCR sequence derives from a male donor with ankylosing spondylitis. V is TRBV20-1 and J is TRBJ2-7; D remains unclear. The specimen sequenced was blood, either unsorted or a sorted T cell fraction (not recorded which). The CDR3 reads CSATKSYEQYF. In nucleotides, the CDR3 is TGCAGTGCCACTAAATCCTACGAGCAGTACTTC.